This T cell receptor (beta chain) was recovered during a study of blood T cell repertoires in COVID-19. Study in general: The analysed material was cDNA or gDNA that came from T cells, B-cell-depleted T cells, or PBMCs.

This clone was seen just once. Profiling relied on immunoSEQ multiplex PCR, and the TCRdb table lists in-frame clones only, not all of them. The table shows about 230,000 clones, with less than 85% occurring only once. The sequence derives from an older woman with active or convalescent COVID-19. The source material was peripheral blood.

DNA of the CDR3: TGTGCCAGCAGCTTTTATGGGACAGGCGCCACCGGGGAGCTGTTTTTT. This sequence encodes CASSFYGTGATGELFF. This sequence joins TRBV7-9 and TRBJ2-2; TRBD1 aligns across 8 bases. The CDR3 runs 16 residues. The germline V gene encodes CDR1 SEHNR and CDR2 FQNEAQ (reference sequence). After removal of 3 bases from V and 4 bases from J, the junction contained 7 bases not matched to a gene.